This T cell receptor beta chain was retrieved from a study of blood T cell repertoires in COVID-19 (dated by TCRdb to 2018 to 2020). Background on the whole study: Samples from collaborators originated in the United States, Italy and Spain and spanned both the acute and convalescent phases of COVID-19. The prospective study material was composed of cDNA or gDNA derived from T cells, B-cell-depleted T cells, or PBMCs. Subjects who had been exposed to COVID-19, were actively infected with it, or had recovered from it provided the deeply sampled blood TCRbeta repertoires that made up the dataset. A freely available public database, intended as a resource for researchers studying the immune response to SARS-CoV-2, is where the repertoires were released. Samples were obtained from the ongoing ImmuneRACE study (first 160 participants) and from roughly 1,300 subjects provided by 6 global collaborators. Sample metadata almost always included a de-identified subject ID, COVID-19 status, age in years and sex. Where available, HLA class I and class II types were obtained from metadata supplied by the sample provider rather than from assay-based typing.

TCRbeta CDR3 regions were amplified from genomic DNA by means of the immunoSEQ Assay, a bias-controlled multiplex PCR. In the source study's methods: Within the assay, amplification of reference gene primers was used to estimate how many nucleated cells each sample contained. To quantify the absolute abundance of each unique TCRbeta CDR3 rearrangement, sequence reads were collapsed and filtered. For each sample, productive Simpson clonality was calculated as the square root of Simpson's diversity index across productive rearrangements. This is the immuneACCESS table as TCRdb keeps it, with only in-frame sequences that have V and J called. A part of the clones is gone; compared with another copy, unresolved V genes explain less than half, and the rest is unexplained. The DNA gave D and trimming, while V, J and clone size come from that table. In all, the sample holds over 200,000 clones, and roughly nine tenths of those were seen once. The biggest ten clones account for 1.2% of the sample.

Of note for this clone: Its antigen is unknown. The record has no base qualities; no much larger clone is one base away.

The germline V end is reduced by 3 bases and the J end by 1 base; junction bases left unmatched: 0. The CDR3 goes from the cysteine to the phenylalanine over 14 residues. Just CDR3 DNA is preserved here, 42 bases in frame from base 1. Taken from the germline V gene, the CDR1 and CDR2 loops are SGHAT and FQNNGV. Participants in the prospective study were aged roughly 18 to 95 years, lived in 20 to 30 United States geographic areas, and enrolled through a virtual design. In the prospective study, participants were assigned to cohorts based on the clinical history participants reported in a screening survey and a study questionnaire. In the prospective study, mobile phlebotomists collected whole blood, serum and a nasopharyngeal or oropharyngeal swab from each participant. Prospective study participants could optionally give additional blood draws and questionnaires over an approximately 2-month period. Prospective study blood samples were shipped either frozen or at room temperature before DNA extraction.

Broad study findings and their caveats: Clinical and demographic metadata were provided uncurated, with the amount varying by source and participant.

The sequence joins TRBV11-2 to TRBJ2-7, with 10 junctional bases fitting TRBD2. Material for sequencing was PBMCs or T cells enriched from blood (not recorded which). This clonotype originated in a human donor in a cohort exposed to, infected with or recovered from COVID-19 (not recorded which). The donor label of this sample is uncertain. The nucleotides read TGTGCCAGCAGCTTTAGCGGGGGGTCCTACGAGCAGTACTTC. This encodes CASSFSGGSYEQYF.